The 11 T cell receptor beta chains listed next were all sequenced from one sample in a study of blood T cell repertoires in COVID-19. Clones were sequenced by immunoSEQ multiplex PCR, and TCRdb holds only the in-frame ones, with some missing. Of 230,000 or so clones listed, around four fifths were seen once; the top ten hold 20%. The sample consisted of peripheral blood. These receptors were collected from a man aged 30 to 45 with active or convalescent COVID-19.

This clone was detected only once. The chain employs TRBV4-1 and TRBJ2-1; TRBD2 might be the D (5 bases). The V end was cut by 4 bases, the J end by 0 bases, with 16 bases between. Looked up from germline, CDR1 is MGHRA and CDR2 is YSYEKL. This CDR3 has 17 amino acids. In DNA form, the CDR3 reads TGCGCCAGCAGCCCCCGACGGGAAGGAAGCTCCTACAATGAGCAGTTCTTC. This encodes CASSPRREGSSYNEQFF.

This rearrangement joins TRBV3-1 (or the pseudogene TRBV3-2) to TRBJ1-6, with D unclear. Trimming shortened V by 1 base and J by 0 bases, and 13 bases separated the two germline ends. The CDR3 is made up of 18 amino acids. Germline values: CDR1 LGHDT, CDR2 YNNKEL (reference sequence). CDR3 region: CASSQVGRRSSYNSPLHF. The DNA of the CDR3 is TGTGCCAGCAGCCAAGTTGGTCGGCGGAGCTCCTATAATTCACCCCTCCACTTT.

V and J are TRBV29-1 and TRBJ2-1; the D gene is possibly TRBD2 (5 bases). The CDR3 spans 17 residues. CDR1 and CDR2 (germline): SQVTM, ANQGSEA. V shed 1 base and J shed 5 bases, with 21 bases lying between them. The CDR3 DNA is TGCAGCGTTGAAGGGATACGGGGTGGAACTTCCGACAATGAGCAGTTCTTC. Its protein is CSVEGIRGGTSDNEQFF.

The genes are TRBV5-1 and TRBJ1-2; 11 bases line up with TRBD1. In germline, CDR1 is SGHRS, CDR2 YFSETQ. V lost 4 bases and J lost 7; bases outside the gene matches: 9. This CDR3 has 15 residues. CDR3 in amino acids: CASSENTGTGGGYTF. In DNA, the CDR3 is TGCGCCAGCAGCGAGAATACCGGGACAGGGGGTGGCTACACCTTC.

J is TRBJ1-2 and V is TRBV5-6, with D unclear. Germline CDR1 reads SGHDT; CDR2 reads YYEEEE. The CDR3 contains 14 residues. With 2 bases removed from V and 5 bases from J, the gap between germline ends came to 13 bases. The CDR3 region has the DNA TGTGCCAGCAGCTTACCAACTGCCGTTTATGGCTACACCTTC. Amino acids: CASSLPTAVYGYTF.

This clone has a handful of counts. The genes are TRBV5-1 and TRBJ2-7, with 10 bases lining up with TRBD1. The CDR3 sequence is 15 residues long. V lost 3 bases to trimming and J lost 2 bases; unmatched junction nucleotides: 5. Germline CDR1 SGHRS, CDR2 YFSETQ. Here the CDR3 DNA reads TGCGCCAGCAGCTCCACCGGGACAGGGGCCTACGAGCAGTACTTC. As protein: CASSSTGTGAYEQYF.

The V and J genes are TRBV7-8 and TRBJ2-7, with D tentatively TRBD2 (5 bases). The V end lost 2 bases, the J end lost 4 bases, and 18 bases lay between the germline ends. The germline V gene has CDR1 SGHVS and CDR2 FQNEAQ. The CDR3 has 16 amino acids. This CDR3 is CASSLSASIDDYEQYF. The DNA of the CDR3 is TGTGCCAGCAGCTTATCCGCTAGCATCGATGATTACGAGCAGTACTTC.

CDR3: CASSYTENYGYTF. The DNA of the CDR3 is TGTGCCAGCAGCTACACAGAGAACTATGGCTACACCTTC. This chain uses TRBV9 with TRBJ1-2; no firm D call. Germline CDR1 SGDLS, CDR2 YYNGEE. V dropped 4 bases and J dropped 2 bases, with 9 bases sitting between them. The CDR3 spans 13 residues.

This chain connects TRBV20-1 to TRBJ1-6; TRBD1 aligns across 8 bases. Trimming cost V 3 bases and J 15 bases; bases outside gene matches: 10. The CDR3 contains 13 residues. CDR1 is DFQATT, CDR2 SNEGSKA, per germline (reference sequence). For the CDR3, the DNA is TGCAGTGCTAGTGAGGGGACAGGTATTGGCCTCCACTTT. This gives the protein CSASEGTGIGLHF.

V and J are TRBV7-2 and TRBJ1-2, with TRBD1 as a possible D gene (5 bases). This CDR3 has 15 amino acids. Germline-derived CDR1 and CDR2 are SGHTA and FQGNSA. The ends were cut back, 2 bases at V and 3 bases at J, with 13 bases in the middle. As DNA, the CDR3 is TGTGCCAGCAGCTTATCCCCCGACAGTCACTATGGCTACACCTTC. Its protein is CASSLSPDSHYGYTF.

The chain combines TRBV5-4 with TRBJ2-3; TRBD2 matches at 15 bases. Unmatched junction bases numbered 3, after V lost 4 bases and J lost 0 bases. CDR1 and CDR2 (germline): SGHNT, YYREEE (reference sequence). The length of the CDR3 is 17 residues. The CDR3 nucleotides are TGTGCCAGCAGCCGAGGGACTAGCGGGGGGAGCACAGATACGCAGTATTTT. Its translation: CASSRGTSGGSTDTQYF.